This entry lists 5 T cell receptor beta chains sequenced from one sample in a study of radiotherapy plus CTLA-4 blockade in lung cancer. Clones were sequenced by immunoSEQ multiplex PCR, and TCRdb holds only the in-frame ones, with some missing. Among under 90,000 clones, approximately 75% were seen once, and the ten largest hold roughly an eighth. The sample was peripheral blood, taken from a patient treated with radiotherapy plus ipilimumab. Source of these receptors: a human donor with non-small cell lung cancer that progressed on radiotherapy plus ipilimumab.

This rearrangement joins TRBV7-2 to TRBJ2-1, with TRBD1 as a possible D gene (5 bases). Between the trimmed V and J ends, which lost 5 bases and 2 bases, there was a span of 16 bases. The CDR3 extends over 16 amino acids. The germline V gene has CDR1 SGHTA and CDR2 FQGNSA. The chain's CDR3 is CASSVGWMGPYNEQFF. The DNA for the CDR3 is TGTGCCAGCAGCGTAGGTTGGATGGGGCCCTACAATGAGCAGTTCTTC.

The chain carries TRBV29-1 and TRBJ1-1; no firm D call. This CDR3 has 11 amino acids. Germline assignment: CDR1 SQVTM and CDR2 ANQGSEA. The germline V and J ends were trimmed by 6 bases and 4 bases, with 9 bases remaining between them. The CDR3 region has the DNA TGCAGCGTGCAAAAAGGCACTGAAGCTTTCTTT. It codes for CSVQKGTEAFF.

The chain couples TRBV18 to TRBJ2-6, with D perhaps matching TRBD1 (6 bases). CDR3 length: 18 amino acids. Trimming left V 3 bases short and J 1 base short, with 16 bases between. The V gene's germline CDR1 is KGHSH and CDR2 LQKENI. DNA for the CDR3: TGTGCCAGCTCACCTTGGGCAGGGGAAGGATCTGGGGCCAACGTCCTGACTTTC. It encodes CASSPWAGEGSGANVLTF.

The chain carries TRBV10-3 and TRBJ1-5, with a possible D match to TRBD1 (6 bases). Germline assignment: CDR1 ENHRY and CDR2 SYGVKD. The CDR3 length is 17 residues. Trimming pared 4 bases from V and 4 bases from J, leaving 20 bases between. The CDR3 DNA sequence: TGTGCCATCAGTGGGTCCGAGACAGGACTGTATAATCAGCCCCAGCATTTT. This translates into CAISGSETGLYNQPQHF.

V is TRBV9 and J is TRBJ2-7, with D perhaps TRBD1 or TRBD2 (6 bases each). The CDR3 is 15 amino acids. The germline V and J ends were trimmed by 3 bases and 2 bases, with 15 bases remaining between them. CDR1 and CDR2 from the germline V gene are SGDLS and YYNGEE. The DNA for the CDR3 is TGTGCCAGCAGCGCGGATGGGGGGCTCACCTACGAGCAGTACTTC. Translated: CASSADGGLTYEQYF.